This entry describes one T cell receptor beta chain. Time point given: newly diagnosed GD, antithyroid drugs for less than 3 months. Extracted RNA from PBMCs served as the source of the TCR library. HTBI primers from iRepertoire and Arm-PCR of CDR3 regions yielded the TCR beta libraries. TCRdb processed the multiplex PCR reads anew with MiXCR; each CDR3 protein has one entry. The table has 420,000 or so distinct CDR3 sequences, 15% to 20% seen once; the top ten hold about 23%. The CDR3 length is 13 residues. Per the germline V gene, CDR1 is KGHSH and CDR2 is LQKENI. This sample is drawn from a study of regulatory T cells in long-lasting Graves disease. These data are also associated with another study on T cells in Graves' hyperthyroidism and ophthalmopathy.

This specimen was peripheral blood mononuclear cells (PBMCs), taken at new diagnosis, from a patient treated with antithyroid drugs. This sequence originates from a woman aged 18-30 years with Graves disease. V is TRBV18 and J is TRBJ2-3, with a possible D match to TRBD1 (5 bases). The J call could be wrong; TRBJ2-1 is a better fit for the DNA end. CDR3 DNA sequence: TGTGCCAGCTCACCACCTAGGGGCGATGAGCAGTTCTTC. Translation: CASSPPRGDEQFF.